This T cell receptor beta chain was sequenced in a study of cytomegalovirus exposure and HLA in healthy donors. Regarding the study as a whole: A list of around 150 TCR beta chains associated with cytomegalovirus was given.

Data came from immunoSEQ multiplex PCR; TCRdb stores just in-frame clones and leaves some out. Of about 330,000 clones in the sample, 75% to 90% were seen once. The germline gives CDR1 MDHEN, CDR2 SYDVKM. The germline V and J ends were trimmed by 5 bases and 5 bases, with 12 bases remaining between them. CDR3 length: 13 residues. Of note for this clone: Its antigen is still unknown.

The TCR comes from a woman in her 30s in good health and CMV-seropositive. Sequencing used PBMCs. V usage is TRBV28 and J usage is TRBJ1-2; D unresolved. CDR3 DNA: TGTGCCAGCAGTGAGAACAACCCGTATGGCTACACCTTC. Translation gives CASSENNPYGYTF.